The text below deals with one T cell receptor (beta chain). In the source study's methods: Quantification of nucleated cells was approximated via reference gene primer amplification. Clones were read by immunoSEQ multiplex PCR, and TCRdb kept only the in-frame ones, dropping some. For V, J and clone size, that table is used; D and trimming come from the DNA. Here the sample spans 150,000 to 200,000 clones, about 88% being singletons. These data come from a study of blood T cell repertoires in COVID-19. In the study overall: Specimens from acute and convalescent COVID-19 originated in the United States, Italy and Spain. The analysed material was cDNA or gDNA that came from T cells, B-cell-depleted T cells, or PBMCs.

CDR1 is MNHEY and CDR2 is SVGEGT in the germline V gene. The CDR3 consists of 17 residues. Losses at the gene ends were 7 bases for V and 5 bases for J; bases not matched to a gene: 17. This sequence originates from a man between 18 and 35 years old who had recovered from COVID-19. Material for sequencing was peripheral blood. The chain combines TRBV6-2 or TRBV6-3 with TRBJ2-5, with 9 bases fitting TRBD2. CDR3 bases: TGTGCCAGCACCCCCGGTATGCTAGCGGGACTGGGGGAGACCCAGTACTTC. It yields the protein CASTPGMLAGLGETQYF.